This TCR beta chain was sequenced for a study of identical twins. Study conclusions and caveats: A partial confounding effect on zero-insertion analyses could come from invariant MAIT and iNKT cells.

A remark on this clonotype: Its target is not known.

Looked up from germline, CDR1 is SQVTM and CDR2 is ANQGSEA. Deletions cut 5 bases from V and 0 bases from J, with 10 bases between. CDR3 length: 14 residues. Through template switching, a universal primer site was introduced, and the cDNA contained unique molecular identifiers. Each CDR3 protein is one row after TCRdb ran MiXCR on the 5' RACE reads. The sample records some 760,000 distinct CDR3 sequences, roughly 18% being singletons. These sequences were also reported in another study, on T cells expressing NK-cell markers. From that paper: What remained unclear was the HCMV specificity of expanded NKG2C+ T cell clones.

The sequenced material came from PBMCs. The chain joins TRBV29-1 to TRBJ2-2; D call uncertain. The sequence derives from a woman aged 18-29 years in good health. The CDR3 here is CSVLSPANTGELFF. The CDR3 DNA sequence: TGCAGCGTTTTGTCTCCCGCGAACACCGGGGAGCTGTTTTTT.